Listed below are T cell receptor beta chains from one sample, sequenced in a study of shared clonotypes between healthy human individuals. The repertoire was sequenced with immunoSEQ multiplex PCR; TCRdb's copy has only in-frame clones and lacks some. The profile shows 1.6 million or so clones, less than 99% of them singletons. Input material: naive CD4+ T cells sorted from blood. These receptors all come from a man aged 30 to 45 in good health. The CDR3 runs from the conserved cysteine through the conserved F or W. A D gene is named only where the DNA matches it firmly. Only part of the rows carry a size: once, few, many, or a class if the clone is expanded.

V,D,size,J,CDR3,DNA
TRBV27,TRBD1,NA,TRBJ2-7,CASSYRQGPTVGYEQYF,TGTGCCAGCAGTTACCGACAGGGGCCTACGGTAGGATACGAGCAGTACTTC
TRBV7-2,NA,NA,TRBJ2-3,CASSSDTTDTQYF,TGTGCCAGCAGCTCGGACACCACAGATACGCAGTATTTT
TRBV7-3,NA,NA,TRBJ2-3,CASSFSRGIADTQYF,TGTGCCAGCAGCTTCAGCAGGGGTATTGCAGATACGCAGTATTTT
TRBV5-1,TRBD2,once,TRBJ2-5,CASSIGTSMQETQYF,TGCGCCAGCAGCATAGGGACTAGCATGCAAGAGACCCAGTACTTC
TRBV4-3,NA,NA,TRBJ2-1,CASSQGTSPVVDEQFF,TGCGCCAGCAGCCAAGGGACTTCGCCGGTTGTGGATGAGCAGTTCTTC
TRBV18,NA,NA,TRBJ2-3,CASSPLPPTGRGTDTQYF,TGTGCCAGCTCACCACTTCCCCCCACGGGCAGGGGCACAGATACGCAGTATTTT
TRBV5-8,NA,NA,TRBJ2-7,CASSKDSTYEQYF,TGTGCCAGCAGCAAGGACAGTACCTACGAGCAGTACTTC
TRBV14,NA,NA,TRBJ1-1,CASSQIWASWVDNTEAFF,TGTGCCAGCAGCCAAATTTGGGCTTCATGGGTCGACAACACTGAAGCTTTCTTT
TRBV7-2,TRBD2,NA,TRBJ2-2,CASSLEIGRLAGGAGELFF,TGTGCCAGCAGCTTAGAGATCGGGAGACTAGCGGGAGGCGCCGGGGAGCTGTTTTTT
TRBV11-2,TRBD2,NA,TRBJ2-3,CASSPLGLAGVTDTQYF,TGTGCCAGCAGCCCCCTTGGACTAGCGGGAGTCACAGATACGCAGTATTTT
TRBV7-8,TRBD1,NA,TRBJ2-7,CASSLGDRYEQYF,TGTGCCAGCAGCTTAGGGGACAGGTACGAGCAGTACTTC
TRBV5-1,NA,NA,TRBJ2-7,CASRLQGTNEQYF,TGCGCCAGCAGATTACAGGGTACAAACGAGCAGTACTTC
TRBV19,NA,NA,TRBJ2-2,CASSIVGRPESIGELFF,TGTGCCAGTAGTATAGTAGGCAGGCCGGAGAGTATCGGGGAGCTGTTTTTT
TRBV20-1,NA,NA,TRBJ2-4,CSGFRSDIQYF,TGCAGTGGGTTTAGATCTGACATTCAGTACTTC
TRBV7-2,NA,NA,TRBJ2-1,CASSRTPSSSYNEQFF,TGTGCCAGCAGCCGGACACCCTCGAGCTCCTACAATGAGCAGTTCTTC
TRBV13,TRBD2,NA,TRBJ2-3,CASSQGLAHSASTDTQYF,TGTGCCAGCAGCCAGGGACTAGCCCACAGTGCTAGCACAGATACGCAGTATTTT
TRBV14,TRBD2,NA,TRBJ2-7,CASRLAGVYEQYF,TGTGCCAGCAGACTAGCGGGAGTCTACGAGCAGTACTTC
TRBV28,NA,NA,TRBJ2-7,CASSLGLPYEQYF,TGTGCCAGCAGTTTAGGACTACCCTACGAGCAGTACTTC
TRBV7-2,TRBD1,NA,TRBJ2-7,CASSRRGTGSYEQYF,TGTGCCAGCAGCCGGAGGGGGACAGGGTCGTACGAGCAGTACTTC
TRBV5-1,NA,NA,TRBJ1-1,CASRLGSMNTEAFF,TGCGCCAGCAGGTTAGGGTCCATGAACACTGAAGCTTTCTTT
TRBV29-1,NA,NA,TRBJ1-1,CSADRDLNTEAFF,TGCAGCGCCGACCGGGATTTGAACACTGAAGCTTTCTTT
TRBV5-1,NA,NA,TRBJ2-2,CASSLKGSNTGELFF,TGCGCCAGCAGCTTAAAGGGGTCGAACACCGGGGAGCTGTTTTTT
TRBV7-6,NA,NA,TRBJ2-5,CASSRNPLETQYF,TGTGCCAGCAGCCGGAACCCTCTGGAGACCCAGTACTTC
TRBV5-4,TRBD1,NA,TRBJ2-7,CASSAGQGSSYEQYF,TGTGCCAGCAGCGCAGGACAGGGTTCCAGCTACGAGCAGTACTTC
TRBV13,NA,NA,TRBJ2-7,CASSVARPSYEQYF,TGTGCCAGCAGTGTAGCGAGGCCCTCCTACGAGCAGTACTTC
TRBV10-1,NA,NA,TRBJ2-1,CASSEYRGYNEQFF,TGCGCCAGCAGTGAGTACCGGGGCTACAATGAGCAGTTCTTC
TRBV6-5,NA,NA,TRBJ2-3,CASSYRTKAADTQYF,TGTGCCAGCAGTTACCGGACTAAGGCAGCAGATACGCAGTATTTT
TRBV28,NA,NA,TRBJ2-5,CASSAQVEETQYF,TGTGCCAGCAGCGCGCAGGTCGAAGAGACCCAGTACTTC
TRBV5-5,NA,NA,TRBJ2-2,CASSLARGELFF,TGTGCCAGCAGCCTAGCGCGCGGGGAGCTGTTTTTT